The 18 T cell receptor beta chains given below trace back to one sample, sequenced in a study of vaccination and CD4 T cells after COVID-19. Cultured CD4+ T cell DNA underwent sequencing with the Oncomine TCR Beta short-read assay. TCRdb itself ran the PCR reads through MiXCR, one entry per CDR3 protein. Counted here are some 8,400 distinct CDR3 sequences, 32% occurring once; the ten biggest clones make up more than 25%. Their antigens remain unidentified. Documented treatment: roughly 11-day PBMC culture with coronavirus spike peptide pools or control peptides (ViraFEST assay). The material sequenced was cultured CD4+ T cells from blood. The source is a human donor with COVID-19.

The chain has TRBV5-1 and TRBJ2-2; D ambiguous. CDR3 size: 17 residues. V lost 1 base, J lost 3 bases, and 16 bases lay in between. The germline V gene encodes CDR1 SGHRS and CDR2 YFSETQ. The CDR3 DNA reads TGCGCCAGCAGCTTGTCGGTGCACAAAAAGGACACCGGGGAGCTGTTTTTT. Residues: CASSLSVHKKDTGELFF.

This clonotype has more than one count but fewer than ten. This chain joins TRBV19 and TRBJ2-7; D is perhaps TRBD1 (6 bases). V lost 6 bases and J 2 bases, leaving 20 bases between the germline ends. CDR3 length: 16 amino acids. Germline CDR1 reads LNHDA; CDR2 reads SQIVND (reference sequence). CDR3 nucleotide sequence: TGTGCCAGTAGCTCCCCCTCCGGGACACAAACCTACGAGCAGTACTTC. Protein sequence: CASSSPSGTQTYEQYF.

The rearrangement links TRBV6-2 or TRBV6-3 to TRBJ1-2; no reliable D call. This CDR3 comprises 11 residues. Germline CDR1 is MNHEY and CDR2 is SVGEGT. V was shortened by 6 bases and J by 8 bases, with 10 bases between the two germline ends. CDR3 protein: CASSRQRGYTF. CDR3 coding DNA: TGTGCCAGCAGCCGCCAGAGGGGCTACACCTTC.

The chain carries TRBV6-5 and TRBJ2-7, with D possibly TRBD1 on 8 matching bases. Germline loops: CDR1 MNHEY, CDR2 SVGAGI. This CDR3 comprises 13 residues. Trimming stripped 1 base from V and 6 bases from J, with 10 bases between. The CDR3 DNA reads TGTGCCAGCAGTTACTACAGGGGGGGCGAGCAGTACTTC. Translation gives CASSYYRGGEQYF.

The chain carries TRBV20-1 and TRBJ1-2; the match to TRBD1 covers 7 bases. The CDR3 length is 12 residues. Germline assignment: CDR1 DFQATT and CDR2 SNEGSKA (reference sequence). V was pared by 8 bases and J by 9 bases, with 12 bases of the junction left unmatched. The CDR3 DNA sequence: TGCAGTCCCCAGACAGGGTTATGGAGCTACACCTTC. This gives the protein CSPQTGLWSYTF.

The chain links TRBV6-1 to TRBJ1-1; D might be TRBD1 (5 bases). The CDR3 runs 14 residues. The germline V and J ends were trimmed by 11 bases and 1 base, with 17 bases remaining between them. Looked up from germline, CDR1 is MNHNS and CDR2 is SASEGT. The CDR3 nucleotides are TGTGCCTGTTGGGGGTTCGGGAGGAACACTGAAGCTTTCTTT. It codes for CACWGFGRNTEAFF.

The chain employs TRBV19 and TRBJ2-3, with D perhaps matching TRBD2 (6 bases). The V end lost 7 bases, the J end lost 2 bases, and 19 bases lay between the germline ends. Germline V gives CDR1 LNHDA, CDR2 SQIVND (reference sequence). The length of the CDR3 is 16 residues. The CDR3 reads CASMPIHGGVTDTQYF. The CDR3 coding sequence is TGTGCCAGTATGCCCATCCACGGGGGAGTCACAGATACGCAGTATTTT.

This clonotype was counted a few times. This chain connects TRBV27 to TRBJ1-5, with D unclear. V was shortened by 6 bases and J by 4 bases, with 16 bases between the two germline ends. This CDR3 is 15 amino acids long. Per the germline V gene, CDR1 is MNHEY and CDR2 is SMNVEV (reference sequence). The CDR3 nucleotides are TGTGCCAGCAGCCTACAAGGGTTGGGAAATCAGCCCCAGCATTTT. Translation: CASSLQGLGNQPQHF.

Of note for this clonotype: Relative to the germline gene, one junction end is altered; a read error may explain this. This sequence joins TRBV29-1 and TRBJ1-2; 8 nucleotides align to TRBD1. Germline V lookup: CDR1 SQVTM, CDR2 ANQGSEA. The CDR3 sequence is 11 residues long. This CDR3 is CNEGQGVRIRF. CDR3 nucleotides: TGCAACGAAGGACAGGGTGTTCGGATACGCTTC.

The chain is built from TRBV4-3 and TRBJ1-5; unclear D gene. Trimming shortened V by 4 bases and J by 1 base, and 8 bases separated the two germline ends. The CDR3 has 14 amino acids. Germline values: CDR1 LGHNA, CDR2 YSLEER. The CDR3 bases are TGCGCCAGCAGCCCCGAGTTAAGCAATCAGCCCCAGCATTTT. Protein product: CASSPELSNQPQHF.

This rearrangement joins TRBV20-1 to TRBJ1-2, with 8 positions matching TRBD1. CDR3 length equals 13 residues. Germline lookup yields CDR1 DFQATT and CDR2 SNEGSKA (reference sequence). V was pared by 6 bases and J by 4 bases, with 7 bases of the junction left unmatched. CDR3 amino acids: CSATTGEIYGYTF. CDR3 DNA sequence: TGCAGTGCAACGACAGGGGAAATCTATGGCTACACCTTC.

The gene calls are TRBV4-3 and TRBJ2-7; 9 nucleotides agree with TRBD1. The CDR3 totals 16 residues. V trimming: 1 base; J trimming: 2 bases; junction bases outside the gene matches: 6. Germline-derived CDR1 and CDR2 are LGHNA and YSLEER. This CDR3 reads CASSQVGGQGAYEQYF. For the CDR3, the DNA is TGCGCCAGCAGCCAAGTAGGGGGACAGGGAGCCTACGAGCAGTACTTC.

This clonotype turned up a few times. The gene calls are TRBV2 and TRBJ2-7; 7 bases map to TRBD1. The germline V gene has CDR1 SNHLY and CDR2 FYNNEI. V gave up 4 bases and J gave up 3 bases; unmatched junction bases: 6. This CDR3 is built from 14 residues. CDR3 in amino acids: CASSATGQSYEQYF. The CDR3 DNA follows: TGTGCCAGCAGTGCAACGGGACAGAGCTACGAGCAGTACTTC.

Only a few counts were recorded for this clonotype. The rearrangement links TRBV10-3 to TRBJ2-5; possibly TRBD2 for D (6 bases). The CDR3 loop spans 15 amino acids. The V gene lost 10 bases and the J gene lost 3 bases, with 21 bases spanning the gap. From germline, CDR1 is ENHRY and CDR2 SYGVKD. The CDR3: CATNRGNQVEETQYF. The DNA for the CDR3 is TGTGCCACCAATCGGGGGAACCAAGTAGAAGAGACCCAGTACTTC.

This clonotype appeared a few times. The chain couples TRBV20-1 to TRBJ2-5, with 9 bases aligning to TRBD2. The CDR3 is 15 amino acids. V was pared by 5 bases and J by 2 bases, with 9 bases of the junction left unmatched. Germline V gene lookup returns CDR1 DFQATT and CDR2 SNEGSKA (reference sequence). The CDR3 region has the DNA TGCAGTGCTGGAGCTAGCGGGGAGAAACAAGAGACCCAGTACTTC. Its translation: CSAGASGEKQETQYF.

This chain uses TRBV5-4 with TRBJ1-2; 10 bases match TRBD1. The CDR3 runs 16 residues. CDR1 is SGHNT and CDR2 is YYREEE in the germline V gene (reference sequence). V shed 0 bases, J shed 11 bases, and the junction held 13 bases outside the gene matches. CDR3 nucleotide sequence: TGTGCCAGCAGCTTGGAACAATCGCGACAGGGGGCAATATACACCTTC. This translates into CASSLEQSRQGAIYTF.

V is TRBV27 and J is TRBJ2-7; 9 positions match TRBD1. The germline CDR1 and CDR2 sequences are MNHEY and SMNVEV (reference sequence). The CDR3 extends over 16 amino acids. The trim removed 0 bases at V and 7 bases at J, leaving 10 bases unmatched. CDR3 in amino acids: CASSLSRTGVPLEQYF. In nucleotides, the CDR3 is TGTGCCAGCAGTTTATCACGGACAGGGGTACCCCTGGAGCAGTACTTC.

The genes are TRBV2 and TRBJ2-3; TRBD2 matches 9 bases. Germline values: CDR1 SNHLY, CDR2 FYNNEI. This CDR3 is 17 amino acids long. V was clipped by 7 bases and J by 2 bases; unmatched bases: 13. The CDR3 DNA reads as TGTGCCAGCACCTCCCCATCAGCGGGGGGTCCCACAGATACGCAGTATTTT. Protein product: CASTSPSAGGPTDTQYF.